In this sample, the clone carrying this T cell receptor (beta chain) turned up a few times. These data originate in a study of shared clonotypes between healthy human individuals. Study at large: Aged 18 to 49, the donors were a couple of women and a few men.

The CDR3 covers 16 residues. Germline V gene data show CDR1 as MGHRA and CDR2 as YSYEKL. Trimming cost V 1 base and J 5 bases; bases outside gene matches: 6. This table comes from immunoSEQ multiplex PCR, and its TCRdb copy is limited to in-frame clones, with some not included. The data show roughly 2.2 million clones, approximately 95% seen once. Material for sequencing was naive CD4+ T cells from PBMCs. This sample's subset: CD45RA+ positively selected. The sequence was obtained from a man between 18 and 35 years old in good health. Some clones in this sample may be carry-over from other donors' samples. The V and J genes are TRBV4-1 and TRBJ1-5; 9 bases fit TRBD1. CDR3 nucleotide sequence: TGCGCCAGCAGCCAAGGGACAGGGGCCCCCGATCAGCCCCAGCATTTT. Protein sequence: CASSQGTGAPDQPQHF.